This record covers a single TCR beta chain. The method was immunoSEQ multiplex PCR; TCRdb's version includes in-frame clones alone and lacks a portion of them. The sample lists fewer than 250,000 clones; roughly 85% were seen once. This entry comes from a study of blood T cell repertoires in COVID-19. Source material: peripheral blood. This sequence originates from a woman between 40 and 55 years old with active or convalescent COVID-19.

The CDR3 DNA reads as TGTGCTACCTACAGGGTAGGGCGGGACACTGAAGCTTTCTTT. As protein: CATYRVGRDTEAFF. The chain joins TRBV6-5 to TRBJ1-1, with D possibly TRBD1 on 6 matching bases. Germline loops: CDR1 MNHEY, CDR2 SVGAGI. The CDR3 runs 14 residues.